Listed below are T cell receptor beta chains from one sample, sequenced in a study of blood T cell repertoires in COVID-19. Generated by immunoSEQ multiplex PCR, the TCRdb table keeps only in-frame clones and is missing some. The table shows 200,000 to 250,000 clones, with around four fifths occurring only once. Sequenced: peripheral blood. Receptors were obtained from a man aged 25 to 40 with active or convalescent COVID-19. CDR3s include the opening cysteine and the closing phenylalanine or tryptophan. Not all rows give a size; the values are once, few, many and, for expanded clones, a class.

J	size	V	CDR3
TRBJ2-1	NA	TRBV27	CASRPDGGTSGRDEQFF
TRBJ1-2	NA	TRBV30	CARHRGLDGYTF
TRBJ1-6	NA	TRBV9	CASSVELTSPLHF
TRBJ2-3	NA	TRBV30	CAWTSGDRTDTQYF
TRBJ2-5	once	TRBV19	CASSRKTAPTLQETQYF
TRBJ2-7	NA	TRBV5-1	CASSSSAGQFYEQYF
TRBJ2-3	NA	TRBV24-1	CATSANLGQGGPTDTQYF
TRBJ1-1	once	TRBV7-9	CASSLVGQTPEAFF
TRBJ1-5	NA	TRBV10-2	CASSELGGSNQPQHF
TRBJ2-1	NA	TRBV6-2/TRBV6-3	CASSPGVAGDRWNYNEQFF
TRBJ2-7	NA	TRBV6-1	CASSGLGTDYSYEQYF
TRBJ2-1	NA	TRBV6-5	CASSYSPSGYEQFF
TRBJ1-5	NA	TRBV10-3	CAISSGAGIIGNQPQHF
TRBJ2-3	NA	TRBV4-1	CASSQWDWDTQYF
TRBJ1-5	NA	TRBV25-1	CASSVTGVSQPQHF
TRBJ1-5	few	TRBV7-2	CASSSPGQGANQPQHF
TRBJ1-6	few	TRBV9	CASSGQGSYNSPLHF
TRBJ2-1	few	TRBV7-9	CASSLALAGAGEQFF
TRBJ2-7	NA	TRBV7-9	CASSLEGQASEQYF
TRBJ1-2	NA	TRBV9	CASSVQGTYGYTF
TRBJ2-1	NA	TRBV27	CASSLASGNEQFF
TRBJ2-3	NA	TRBV18	CASSTSDLAGGDSRGTQYF
TRBJ1-1	few	TRBV5-4	CASSLDQEGGEAFF
TRBJ2-5	NA	TRBV2	CASNIAIQETQYF
TRBJ2-1	NA	TRBV5-1	CASSLNEGLPNEQFF
TRBJ2-3	NA	TRBV7-9	CASSLSGVTDTQYF
TRBJ1-1	once	TRBV5-6	CASNTYRRGGSEAFF
TRBJ1-6	NA	TRBV7-6	CASSLGADSPLHF
TRBJ2-7	few	TRBV2	CANGAGGNYEQYF
TRBJ2-7	NA	TRBV27	CASSPGRAVQEQYF
TRBJ2-4	NA	TRBV5-6	CASSTRPGGANKNIQYF
TRBJ1-2	NA	TRBV18	CASSPQNRGAAYGYTF
TRBJ2-1	NA	TRBV12-5	CASGLYVGSEQFF
TRBJ1-1	NA	TRBV28	CASSFRGGNTEAFF
TRBJ2-7	NA	TRBV18	CASSAGGGQGYEQYF
TRBJ1-1	NA	TRBV18	CASSPREGSNTEAFF
TRBJ2-1	NA	TRBV28	CASSPFALASGEQFF
TRBJ2-5	NA	TRBV6-5	CASSYFGQGAGTQYF
TRBJ2-5	NA	TRBV18	CASSAGTPRETQYF
TRBJ1-2	NA	TRBV7-2	CADRKVGLDYGYTF
TRBJ2-7	NA	TRBV7-9	CASSAPGTGFYEQYF
TRBJ1-3	NA	TRBV7-2	CASSLEGVPGGNTIYF
TRBJ1-5	NA	TRBV9	CASSVGGGNQPQHF
TRBJ1-5	NA	TRBV9	CASSVGGGGGQPQHF
TRBJ2-7	NA	TRBV7-2	CASSRPGRGEQYF